These 5 T cell receptor beta chains share one sample of origin, sequenced in a study of T cells in Graves' hyperthyroidism and ophthalmopathy. Researchers took RNA transcripts and amplified the TCR beta CDR3 regions from them. Carried out on the TCR CDR3, a first-round RT-PCR used the HTBI primer set. TCRdb ran MiXCR on the multiplex PCR reads and lists one entry per CDR3 protein. Of around 300,000 distinct CDR3 sequences listed, around 13% are singletons. The sample was blood. The receptors derive from a woman aged 30 to 39 with Graves' hyperthyroidism.

This clonotype was detected ten times or more. The chain links TRBV27 to TRBJ2-7; no definite D call. Germline V CDR1 and CDR2: MNHEY, SMNVEV (reference sequence). V lost 3 bases and J 3 bases, leaving 12 bases between the germline ends. This CDR3 has 14 residues. The CDR3 spells CASSFSEYRYEQYF. In DNA form, the CDR3 reads TGTGCCAGCAGTTTTTCAGAGTACCGCTACGAGCAGTACTTC.

The chain couples TRBV29-1 to TRBJ1-4; a possible D gene is TRBD1 (5 bases). The CDR3 is made up of 14 amino acids. The V and J ends lost 4 bases and 0 bases respectively, with 9 bases between them. Germline CDR1 reads SQVTM; CDR2 reads ANQGSEA. CDR3 DNA: TGCAGCGTTGGACAGCTCTCAACTAATGAAAAACTGTTTTTT. It encodes CSVGQLSTNEKLFF.

V usage is TRBV12-3 or TRBV12-4 and J usage is TRBJ2-5, with a possible D match to TRBD2 (6 bases). The length of the CDR3 is 12 residues. Deletions cut 7 bases from V and 5 bases from J, with 11 bases between. The DNA of the CDR3 is TGTGCCAGCACTAGCGCTACGGAGACCCAGTACTTC. Residues: CASTSATETQYF.

This chain joins TRBV20-1 and TRBJ2-2, with TRBD2 identical over 9 bases. J was trimmed by 6 bases and V by 6 bases; bases with no gene match: 14. Germline-derived CDR1 and CDR2 are DFQATT and SNEGSKA (reference sequence). The CDR3 sequence is 16 residues long. The CDR3 here is CSAGDSGRSKPGELFF. The CDR3 DNA reads TGCAGTGCAGGGGATAGCGGGAGAAGCAAGCCCGGGGAGCTGTTTTTT.

With regard to this clonotype: At one end the junction does not follow the germline gene, possibly because of a read error. DNA of the CDR3: TGTGCCAGCAGCCCGGACAGCCCTAGCACAGATACGCGGTATTTT. It specifies CASSPDSPSTDTRYF. The V call is TRBV11-3, the J call TRBJ2-3; D possibly corresponds to TRBD1 (6 bases). The CDR3 spans 15 residues. Germline values: CDR1 SGHNT, CDR2 YENEEA. The full variable domain, completed using reference TRBV11-3 and TRBJ2-3, is EAGVVQSPRYKIIEKKQPVAFWCNPISGHNTLYWYLQNLGQGPELLIRYENEEAVDDSQLPKDRFSAERLKGVDSTLKIQPAELGDSAVYLCASSPDSPSTDTRYFGPGTRLTVL.